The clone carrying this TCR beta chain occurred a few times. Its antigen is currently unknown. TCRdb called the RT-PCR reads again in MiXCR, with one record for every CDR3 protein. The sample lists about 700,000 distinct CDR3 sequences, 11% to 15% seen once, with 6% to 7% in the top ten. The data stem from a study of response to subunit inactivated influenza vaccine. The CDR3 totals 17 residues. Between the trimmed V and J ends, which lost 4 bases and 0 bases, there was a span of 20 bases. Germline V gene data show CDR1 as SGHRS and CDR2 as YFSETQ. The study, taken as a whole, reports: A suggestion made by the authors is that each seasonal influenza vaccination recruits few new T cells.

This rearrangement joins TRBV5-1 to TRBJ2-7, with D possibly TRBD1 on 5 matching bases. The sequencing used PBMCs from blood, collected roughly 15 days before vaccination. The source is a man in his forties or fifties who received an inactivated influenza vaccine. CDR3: CASSPGNGASISYEQYF. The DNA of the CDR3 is TGCGCCAGCAGCCCTGGGAATGGGGCCTCGATCTCCTACGAGCAGTACTTC.